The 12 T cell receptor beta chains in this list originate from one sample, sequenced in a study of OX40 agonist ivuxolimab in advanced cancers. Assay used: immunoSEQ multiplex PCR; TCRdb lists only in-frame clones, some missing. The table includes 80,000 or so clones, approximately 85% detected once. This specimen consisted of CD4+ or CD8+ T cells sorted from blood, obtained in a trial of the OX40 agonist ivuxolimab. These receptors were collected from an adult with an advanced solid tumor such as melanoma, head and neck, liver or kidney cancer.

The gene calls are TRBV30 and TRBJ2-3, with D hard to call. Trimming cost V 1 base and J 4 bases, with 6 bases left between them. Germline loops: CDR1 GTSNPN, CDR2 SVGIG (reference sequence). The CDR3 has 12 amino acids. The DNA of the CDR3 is TGTGCCTGGAGTGGTCAATCAGATACGCAGTATTTT. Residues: CAWSGQSDTQYF.

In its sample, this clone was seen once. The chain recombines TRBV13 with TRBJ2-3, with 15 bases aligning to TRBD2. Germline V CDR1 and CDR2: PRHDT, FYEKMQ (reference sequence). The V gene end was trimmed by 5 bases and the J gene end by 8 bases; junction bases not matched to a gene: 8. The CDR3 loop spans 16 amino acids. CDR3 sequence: CASSQGLAGGPGTQYF. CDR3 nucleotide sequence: TGTGCCAGCAGCCAGGGACTAGCGGGGGGCCCGGGTACGCAGTATTTT.

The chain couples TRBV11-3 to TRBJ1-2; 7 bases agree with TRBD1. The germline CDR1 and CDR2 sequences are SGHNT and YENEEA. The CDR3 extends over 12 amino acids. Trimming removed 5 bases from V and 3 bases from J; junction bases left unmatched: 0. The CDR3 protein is CASSQGDYGYTF. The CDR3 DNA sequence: TGTGCCAGCAGCCAGGGGGACTATGGCTACACCTTC.

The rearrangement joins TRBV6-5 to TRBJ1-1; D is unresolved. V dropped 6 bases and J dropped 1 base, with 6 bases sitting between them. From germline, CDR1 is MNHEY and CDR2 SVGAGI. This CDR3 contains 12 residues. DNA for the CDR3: TGTGCCAGCAGCACTTCGAACACTGAAGCTTTCTTT. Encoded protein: CASSTSNTEAFF.

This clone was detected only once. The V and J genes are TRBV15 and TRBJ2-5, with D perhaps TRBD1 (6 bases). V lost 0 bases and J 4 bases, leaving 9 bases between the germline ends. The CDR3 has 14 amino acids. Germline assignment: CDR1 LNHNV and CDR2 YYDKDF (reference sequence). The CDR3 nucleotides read TGTGCCACCAGCAGAGAGTGGGGGCGAGAGACCCAGTACTTC. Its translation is CATSREWGRETQYF.

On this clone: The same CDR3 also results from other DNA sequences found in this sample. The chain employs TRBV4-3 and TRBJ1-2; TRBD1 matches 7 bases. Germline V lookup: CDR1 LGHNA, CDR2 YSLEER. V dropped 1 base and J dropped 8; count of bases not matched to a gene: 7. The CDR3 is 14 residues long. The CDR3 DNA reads TGCGCCAGCAGCCAAGCAGGGGGGGCGCGAGGCTACACCTTC. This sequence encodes CASSQAGGARGYTF.

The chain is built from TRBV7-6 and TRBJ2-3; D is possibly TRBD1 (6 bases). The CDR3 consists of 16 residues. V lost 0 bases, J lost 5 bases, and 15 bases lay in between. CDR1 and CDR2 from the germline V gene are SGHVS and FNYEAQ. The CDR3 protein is CASSLAPASGVDTQYF. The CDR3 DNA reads TGTGCCAGCAGCTTAGCGCCGGCCTCAGGGGTAGATACGCAGTATTTT.

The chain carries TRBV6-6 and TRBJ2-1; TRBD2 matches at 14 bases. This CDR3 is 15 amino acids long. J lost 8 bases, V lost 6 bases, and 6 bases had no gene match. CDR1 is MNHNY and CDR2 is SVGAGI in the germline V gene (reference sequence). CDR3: CASSQTSGGGHEQFF. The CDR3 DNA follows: TGTGCCAGCAGCCAGACTAGCGGGGGGGGCCATGAGCAGTTCTTC.

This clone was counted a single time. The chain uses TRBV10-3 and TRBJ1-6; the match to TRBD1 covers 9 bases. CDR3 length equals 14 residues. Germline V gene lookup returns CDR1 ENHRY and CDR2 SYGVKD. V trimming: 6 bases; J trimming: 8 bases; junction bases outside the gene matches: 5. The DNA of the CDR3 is TGTGCCATCAGACCGGGACAGGGAGATTCACCCCTCCACTTT. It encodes CAIRPGQGDSPLHF.

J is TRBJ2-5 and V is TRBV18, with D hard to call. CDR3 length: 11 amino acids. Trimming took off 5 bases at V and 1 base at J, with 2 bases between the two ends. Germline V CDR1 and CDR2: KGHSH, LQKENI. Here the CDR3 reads CASSSQETQYF. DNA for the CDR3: TGTGCCAGCTCATCCCAAGAGACCCAGTACTTC.

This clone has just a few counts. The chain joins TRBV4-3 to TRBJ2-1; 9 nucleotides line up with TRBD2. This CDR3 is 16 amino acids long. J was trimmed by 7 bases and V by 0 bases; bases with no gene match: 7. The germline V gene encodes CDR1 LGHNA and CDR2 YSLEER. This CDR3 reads CASSQEEAGGVNEQFF. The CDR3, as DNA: TGCGCCAGCAGCCAAGAAGAGGCGGGGGGGGTTAATGAGCAGTTCTTC.

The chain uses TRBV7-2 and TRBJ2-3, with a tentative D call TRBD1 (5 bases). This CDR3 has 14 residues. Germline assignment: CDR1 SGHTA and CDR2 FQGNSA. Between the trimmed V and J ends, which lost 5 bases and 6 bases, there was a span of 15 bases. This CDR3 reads CASSTYSSGDTQYF. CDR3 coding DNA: TGTGCCAGCAGCACCTATTCCTCAGGGGATACGCAGTATTTT.